The 27 T cell receptor beta chains presented below share a single source sample, sequenced in a study of blood T cell repertoires in COVID-19. Clones were read by immunoSEQ multiplex PCR, and TCRdb kept only the in-frame ones, dropping some. This table holds 270,000 or so clones, 85% found once. Sequenced input: peripheral blood. The receptors derive from a human donor in a cohort sampled during active COVID-19.

The chain combines TRBV5-1 with TRBJ1-4; D uncertain. The CDR3 covers 12 residues. The germline CDR1 and CDR2 sequences are SGHRS and YFSETQ. Trimming stripped 2 bases from V and 5 bases from J, with 4 bases between. The CDR3 loop reads CASSFLNEKLFF. CDR3 coding DNA: TGCGCCAGCAGCTTTCTAAATGAAAAACTGTTTTTT.

J is TRBJ1-2 and V is TRBV14; 7 bases are shared with TRBD1. CDR1 is SGHDN, CDR2 FVKESK, per germline. J lost 4 bases, V lost 4 bases, and 9 bases had no gene match. The CDR3 loop spans 15 amino acids. DNA of the CDR3: TGTGCCAGCAGCCTAAGGCAGGGACAGTCCTATGGCTACACCTTC. It is translated as CASSLRQGQSYGYTF.

This sequence joins TRBV18 and TRBJ2-1, with 10 nucleotides matching TRBD2. Losses at the gene ends were 0 bases for V and 5 bases for J; bases not matched to a gene: 1. Looked up from germline, CDR1 is KGHSH and CDR2 is LQKENI. The CDR3 runs to 15 residues. The CDR3 spells CASSPPGLANNEQFF. CDR3 nucleotide sequence: TGTGCCAGCTCACCACCGGGACTAGCGAACAATGAGCAGTTCTTC.

This clone showed up just a few times. The V and J genes are TRBV19 and TRBJ2-1, with TRBD2 matching 7 bases. CDR3 size: 14 residues. From germline, CDR1 is LNHDA and CDR2 SQIVND (reference sequence). V was clipped by 5 bases and J by 15 bases; unmatched bases: 16. This CDR3 reads CASSPSGVAGGGFF. CDR3 nucleotides: TGTGCCAGTAGTCCCTCCGGGGTAGCGGGCGGGGGGTTCTTC.

The rearrangement joins TRBV5-1 to TRBJ2-7; D is uncertain. Germline V lookup: CDR1 SGHRS, CDR2 YFSETQ. CDR3 length equals 14 residues. Trimming left V 7 bases short and J 0 bases short, with 14 bases between. Here the CDR3 DNA reads TGCGCCAGCTCTCCTGAAACGAGCTCCTACGAGCAGTACTTC. Its protein is CASSPETSSYEQYF.

The genes are TRBV7-2 and TRBJ2-7, with TRBD2 identical over 10 bases. J gave up 1 base and V 5 bases, and 5 bases lay outside the gene matches. Germline-derived CDR1 and CDR2 are SGHTA and FQGNSA. CDR3 size: 15 residues. The CDR3 nucleotides read TGTGCCAGCAGCCCATCTAGCGGGAGTTCCTACGAGCAGTACTTC. Translation: CASSPSSGSSYEQYF. The whole variable domain, remainder taken from reference TRBV7-2 and TRBJ2-7, is GAGVSQSPSNKVTEKGKDVELRCDPISGHTALYWYRQSLGQGLEFLIYFQGNSAPDKSGLPSDRFSAERTGGSVSTLTIQRTQQEDSAVYLCASSPSSGSSYEQYFGPGTRLTVT.

The table lists this clone with a few counts. The chain employs TRBV6-5 and TRBJ1-2; D is ambiguous. CDR1 is MNHEY, CDR2 SVGAGI, per germline. The CDR3 length is 14 residues. V was trimmed by 2 bases and J by 7 bases, leaving 14 bases between them. The CDR3 loop reads CASSYVSGLGGYTF. In nucleotides, the CDR3 is TGTGCCAGCAGTTACGTGAGCGGGTTGGGTGGCTACACCTTC.

This clone was recorded only once. This chain links TRBV24-1 with TRBJ2-1, with no clear D. The CDR3 length is 14 residues. V lost 3 bases and J 3 bases, leaving 8 bases between the germline ends. In germline, CDR1 is KGHDR, CDR2 SFDVKD. The CDR3 region is CATSDPLNYNEQFF. The CDR3 DNA sequence: TGTGCCACCAGTGATCCTTTAAACTACAATGAGCAGTTCTTC.

In its sample, this clone was seen a few times. The rearrangement joins TRBV6-6 to TRBJ1-2, with D uncertain. CDR1 is MNHNY, CDR2 SVGAGI, per germline (reference sequence). The CDR3 has 13 amino acids. V was cut by 7 bases and J by 5 bases, with 14 bases left in between. Here the CDR3 reads CASTSRLGYGYTF. CDR3 in DNA: TGTGCCAGCACCTCGAGACTCGGTTATGGCTACACCTTC.

J is TRBJ2-7 and V is TRBV7-6; 9 bases align to TRBD1. Germline CDR1 and CDR2: SGHVS and FNYEAQ. Germline trimming cut 5 bases from V and 3 bases from J; bases unmatched to any gene: 5. The CDR3 extends over 14 amino acids. CDR3 sequence reads: CASSPDRGNYEQYF. CDR3 bases: TGTGCCAGCAGCCCTGACAGGGGGAACTACGAGCAGTACTTC. The whole variable domain, remainder taken from reference TRBV7-6 and TRBJ2-7, is GAGVSQSPRYKVTKRGQDVALRCDPISGHVSLYWYRQALGQGPEFLTYFNYEAQQDKSGLPNDRFSAERPEGSISTLTIQRTEQRDSAMYRCASSPDRGNYEQYFGPGTRLTVT.

The chain uses TRBV29-1 and TRBJ1-1, with D perhaps TRBD1 (6 bases). Germline CDR1 reads SQVTM; CDR2 reads ANQGSEA. The V and J ends lost 3 bases and 5 bases respectively, with 16 bases between them. The CDR3 loop spans 14 amino acids. The CDR3 DNA reads TGCAGCGTTGAGACGGGACACCGGGCGACTGAAGCTTTCTTT. Amino acid sequence: CSVETGHRATEAFF. Full variable domain (rest looked up from reference TRBV29-1 and TRBJ1-1): SAVISQKPSRDICQRGTSLTIQCQVDSQVTMMFWYRQQPGQSLTLIATANQGSEATYESGFVIDKFPISRPNLTFSTLTVSNMSPEDSSIYLCSVETGHRATEAFFGQGTRLTVV.

The V call is TRBV2, the J call TRBJ2-3, with a weak D call TRBD2 (5 bases). CDR1 is SNHLY, CDR2 FYNNEI, per germline. Trimming took 8 bases from V and 2 from J, leaving 14 bases between them. The CDR3 contains 14 residues. This CDR3 is CASGSRLFTDTQYF. The CDR3 DNA reads as TGTGCCAGCGGATCGAGACTATTCACAGATACGCAGTATTTT.

The table lists this clone with a count of one. V gene TRBV6-1 combines with J gene TRBJ1-5, with no clear D. Germline-derived CDR1 and CDR2 are MNHNS and SASEGT. The V end was cut by 0 bases, the J end by 5 bases, with 8 bases between. The CDR3 runs to 14 residues. CDR3 in amino acids: CASSEAGDYQPQHF. Written as DNA, the CDR3 is TGTGCCAGCAGTGAAGCAGGAGATTATCAGCCCCAGCATTTT.

The DNA of the CDR3 is TGTGCCACGAAAAGACAGGGCATAGACAATGAGCAGTTCTTC. This codes for CATKRQGIDNEQFF. The V and J genes are TRBV2 and TRBJ2-1, with 7 bases aligning to TRBD1. CDR3 length: 14 amino acids. J lost 5 bases, V lost 10 bases, and 11 bases had no gene match. Per germline, CDR1 SNHLY and CDR2 FYNNEI.

The chain carries TRBV7-8 and TRBJ2-3, with 10 bases matching TRBD2. The CDR3 extends over 16 amino acids. The V gene end was trimmed by 5 bases and the J gene end by 0 bases; junction bases not matched to a gene: 5. Germline CDR1 and CDR2: SGHVS and FQNEAQ. The CDR3 region is CASSRGLALSTDTQYF. In DNA, the CDR3 is TGTGCCAGCAGCAGGGGACTAGCGTTAAGCACAGATACGCAGTATTTT.

The rearrangement links TRBV25-1 to TRBJ2-1; 9 bases fit TRBD2. Trimming cost V 0 bases and J 8 bases; bases outside gene matches: 5. The V gene's germline CDR1 is MGHDK and CDR2 SYGVNS. This CDR3 is built from 15 residues. The DNA for the CDR3 is TGTGCCAGCAGTGAATATGATAGCGGGAGACATGAGCAGTTCTTC. It is translated as CASSEYDSGRHEQFF.

This clone was seen just once. The V and J genes are TRBV23-1 and TRBJ2-7; D gene ambiguous. TRBV23-1 is treated as an ORF (open reading frame) with a function not yet certain. Trimming removed 0 bases from V and 2 bases from J, with 14 bases in between. The CDR3 loop spans 16 amino acids. The CDR3 DNA reads TGCGCCAGCAGTCAATCGAGTTCCGAGTTTACCTACGAGCAGTACTTC. Its protein is CASSQSSSEFTYEQYF.

The genes are TRBV19 and TRBJ1-1, with 7 nucleotides matching TRBD1. The V and J ends lost 9 bases and 1 base, in that order; junction bases with no gene match: 8. In germline, CDR1 is LNHDA, CDR2 SQIVND (reference sequence). This CDR3 spans 14 amino acids. DNA for the CDR3: TGTGCCAGCGAGTACCGACAGGGGAACACTGAAGCTTTCTTT. As protein: CASEYRQGNTEAFF.

This chain joins TRBV6-4 and TRBJ1-6, with TRBD1 as a possible D gene (5 bases). CDR1 MRHNA and CDR2 SNTAGT come from the germline V gene. V lost 6 bases to trimming and J lost 9 bases, with 18 bases between them. CDR3 length: 15 residues. The CDR3 spells CASSPTGGVGSPLHF. In nucleotides, the CDR3 is TGTGCCAGCAGCCCCACTGGGGGGGTTGGTTCACCCCTCCACTTT.

V and J are TRBV5-5 and TRBJ2-7; tentative D call: TRBD1 (6 bases). Trimming took off 1 base at V and 2 bases at J, with 7 bases between the two ends. Looked up from germline, CDR1 is SGHKS and CDR2 is YYEKEE (reference sequence). This CDR3 comprises 13 residues. The CDR3 sequence: CASSLPGAYEQYF. The CDR3 DNA reads TGTGCCAGCAGCTTGCCAGGGGCCTACGAGCAGTACTTC. The full variable domain, its missing parts supplied by reference TRBV5-5 and TRBJ2-7, is DAGVTQSPTHLIKTRGQQVTLRCSPISGHKSVSWYQQVLGQGPQFIFQYYEKEERGRGNFPDRFSARQFPNYSSELNVNALLLGDSALYLCASSLPGAYEQYFGPGTRLTVT.

The gene calls are TRBV12-5 and TRBJ2-3; 10 nucleotides line up with TRBD2. Germline V gene data show CDR1 as LGHNT and CDR2 as FRNRAP. Trimming at V came to 11 bases and at J to 5 bases, leaving 7 bases not matched to a gene. The length of the CDR3 is 13 residues. Here the CDR3 reads CAPRASGRDTQYF. CDR3 in DNA: TGTGCTCCGAGGGCTAGCGGGAGAGATACGCAGTATTTT.

This chain connects TRBV23-1 to TRBJ2-7; TRBD1 is a possible D gene (6 bases). TRBV23-1 is an ORF, with its function uncertain. V lost 3 bases and J lost 6, with 15 bases in between. The CDR3 covers 14 residues. The DNA of the CDR3 is TGCGCCAGCAGTCAGGGGGCAGCTACTTGCGAGCAGTACTTC. It encodes CASSQGAATCEQYF.

Only a few counts were recorded for this clone. The rearrangement uses TRBV7-3 and TRBJ1-2, with 8 nucleotides matching TRBD1. From germline, CDR1 is SGHTA and CDR2 FQGTGA. This CDR3 spans 14 amino acids. The J segment lost 6 bases and the V segment lost 5 bases, leaving 8 bases of the junction unmatched. CDR3 protein: CASSSGRQGHGYTF. The CDR3, as DNA: TGTGCCAGCAGCAGTGGACGACAGGGGCATGGCTACACCTTC.

The V and J genes are TRBV10-3 and TRBJ2-5; 9 bases fit TRBD1. Germline assignment: CDR1 ENHRY and CDR2 SYGVKD. The junction had 5 bases not matched to a gene; V was cut back by 10 bases and J by 5 bases. The CDR3 sequence is 12 residues long. The CDR3, as DNA: TGTGCCACCGGACAGGGGAAGGAGACCCAGTACTTC. Translating gives CATGQGKETQYF.

The V call is TRBV18, the J call TRBJ2-1, with 10 bases aligning to TRBD2. The V gene end was trimmed by 1 base and the J gene end by 9 bases; junction bases not matched to a gene: 15. Per the germline V gene, CDR1 is KGHSH and CDR2 is LQKENI. This CDR3 has 18 amino acids. The CDR3: CASSPRSAGGLQSSEQFF. CDR3 in DNA: TGTGCCAGCTCACCACGGTCAGCGGGAGGGCTCCAATCTAGTGAGCAGTTCTTC. Based on the CDR3 plus reference TRBV18 and TRBJ2-1, the full variable domain is NAGVMQNPRHLVRRRGQEARLRCSPMKGHSHVYWYRQLPEEGLKFMVYLQKENIIDESGMPKERFSAEFPKEGPSILRIQQVVRGDSAAYFCASSPRSAGGLQSSEQFFGPGTRLTVL.

V usage is TRBV7-9 and J usage is TRBJ1-1; perhaps TRBD1 as D (6 bases). The length of the CDR3 is 14 residues. Germline V lookup: CDR1 SEHNR, CDR2 FQNEAQ (reference sequence). V was trimmed by 4 bases and J by 4 bases, leaving 13 bases between them. The DNA for the CDR3 is TGTGCCAGCAGCTCACGACAGGCCGCCACTGAAGCTTTCTTT. Translation gives CASSSRQAATEAFF.

V usage is TRBV28 and J usage is TRBJ2-7; 9 bases map to TRBD2. The germline gives CDR1 MDHEN, CDR2 SYDVKM. With V trimmed by 7 bases and J by 3 bases, 16 bases remained unmatched. This CDR3 contains 17 residues. Here the CDR3 reads CASTLGGSGSFGYEQYF. Written as DNA, the CDR3 is TGTGCCAGCACCCTAGGGGGTAGCGGGAGTTTTGGCTACGAGCAGTACTTC.